This entry describes one T cell receptor beta chain. The antigen is not known. This entry comes from a study of shared clonotypes between healthy human individuals. Whole-study findings and limits: Larger estimated richness was generally seen in naive subsets than in memory subsets.

The data were produced by immunoSEQ multiplex PCR, yet TCRdb's version contains in-frame clones alone and is incomplete. The sample has more than 500,000 clones, roughly 95% seen once; the top ten hold approximately 0.11%. The CDR3 is 15 amino acids. The V segment lost 3 bases and the J segment 7 bases; nucleotides outside the gene matches: 8. Per germline, CDR1 SGHVS and CDR2 FQNEAQ. Naive CD8 cells lacked CD45RO and underwent positive selection for CCR7, leaving out terminally differentiated effector memory CD45RA+ cells. The sample consisted of naive CD8+ T cells sorted from blood. This TCR was recovered from a woman aged 25 to 39 in good health. This rearrangement joins TRBV7-8 to TRBJ2-1; 8 bases agree with TRBD2. Written as DNA, the CDR3 is TGTGCCAGCAGCTTCAGTAGCGGGATCCTAAATGAGCAGTTCTTC. Its protein is CASSFSSGILNEQFF.